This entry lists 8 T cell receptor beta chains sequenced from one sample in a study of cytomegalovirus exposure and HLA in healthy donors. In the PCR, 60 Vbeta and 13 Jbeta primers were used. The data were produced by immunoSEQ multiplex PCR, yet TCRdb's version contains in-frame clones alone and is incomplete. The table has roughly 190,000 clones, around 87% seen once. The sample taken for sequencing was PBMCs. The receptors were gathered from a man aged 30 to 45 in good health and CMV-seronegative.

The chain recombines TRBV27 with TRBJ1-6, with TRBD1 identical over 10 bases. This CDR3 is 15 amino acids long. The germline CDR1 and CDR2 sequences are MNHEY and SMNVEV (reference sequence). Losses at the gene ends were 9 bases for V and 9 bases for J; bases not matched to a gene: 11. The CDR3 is CASCEGTGESSPLHF. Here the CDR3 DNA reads TGTGCCAGTTGCGAAGGGACAGGGGAAAGTTCACCCCTCCACTTT.

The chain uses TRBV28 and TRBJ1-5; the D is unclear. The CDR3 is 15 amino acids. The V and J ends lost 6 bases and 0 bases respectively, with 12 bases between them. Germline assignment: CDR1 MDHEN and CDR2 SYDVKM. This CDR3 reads CASSTGGYSNQPQHF. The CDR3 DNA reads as TGTGCCAGCAGCACTGGAGGGTATAGCAATCAGCCCCAGCATTTT.

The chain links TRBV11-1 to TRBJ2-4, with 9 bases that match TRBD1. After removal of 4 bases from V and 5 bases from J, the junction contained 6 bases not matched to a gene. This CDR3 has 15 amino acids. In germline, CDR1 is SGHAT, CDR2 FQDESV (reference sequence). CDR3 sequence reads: CASSSGQGGENIQYF. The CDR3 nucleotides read TGTGCCAGCAGCTCGGGACAGGGCGGGGAAAACATTCAGTACTTC.

The CDR3 loop is CASSLLLTGGLDEQYF. The DNA of the CDR3 is TGTGCCAGCAGTTTATTGCTTACGGGGGGTCTCGACGAGCAGTACTTC. J is TRBJ2-7 and V is TRBV28; 7 bases are a match to TRBD2. Germline V gene lookup returns CDR1 MDHEN and CDR2 SYDVKM. J lost 5 bases, V lost 1 base, and 11 bases had no gene match. The CDR3 runs to 16 residues.

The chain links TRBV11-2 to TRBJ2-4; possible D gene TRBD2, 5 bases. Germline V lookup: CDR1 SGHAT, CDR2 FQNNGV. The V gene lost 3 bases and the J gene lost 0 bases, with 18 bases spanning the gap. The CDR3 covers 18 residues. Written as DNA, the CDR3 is TGTGCCAGCAGCTTTTCGGGTCAGCGGATTATAGCCAAAAACATTCAGTACTTC. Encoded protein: CASSFSGQRIIAKNIQYF.

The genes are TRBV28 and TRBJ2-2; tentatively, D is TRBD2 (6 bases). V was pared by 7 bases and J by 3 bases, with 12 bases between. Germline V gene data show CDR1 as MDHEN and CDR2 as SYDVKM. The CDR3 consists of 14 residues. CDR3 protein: CASTITGDTGELFF. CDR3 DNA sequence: TGTGCCAGCACGATTACGGGGGACACCGGGGAGCTGTTTTTT.

The CDR3 loop is CASSFSSGRYEQYF. The CDR3 DNA reads as TGTGCCAGCAGCTTTTCTAGCGGGAGGTACGAGCAGTACTTC. The chain uses TRBV5-6 and TRBJ2-7, with 11 bases aligning to TRBD2. Unmatched junction bases numbered 2, after V lost 2 bases and J lost 4 bases. Germline loops: CDR1 SGHDT, CDR2 YYEEEE. This CDR3 has 14 amino acids.

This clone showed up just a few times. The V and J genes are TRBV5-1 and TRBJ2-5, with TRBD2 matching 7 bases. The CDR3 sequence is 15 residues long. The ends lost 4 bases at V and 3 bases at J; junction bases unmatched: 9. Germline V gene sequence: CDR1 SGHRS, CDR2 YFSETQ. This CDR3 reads CASSRSGTTKETQYF. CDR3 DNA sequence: TGCGCCAGCAGCCGATCCGGGACTACCAAAGAGACCCAGTACTTC.